This TCR beta chain was retrieved from a study of blood T cell repertoires in COVID-19. About the study: From T cells, B-cell-depleted T cells, or PBMCs came the material, which was cDNA or gDNA.

Germline values: CDR1 MNHEY, CDR2 SVGEGT. This CDR3 has 15 residues. V was pared by 5 bases and J by 6 bases, with 6 bases of the junction left unmatched. Only in-frame clones appear in the TCRdb table, and some are missing; sequencing was by immunoSEQ multiplex PCR. The data show 250,000 or so clones, approximately 88% seen once. V gene TRBV6-2 or TRBV6-3 combines with J gene TRBJ2-2, with 10 bases fitting TRBD1. This TCR came from a young woman with COVID-19, enrolled during active disease. Sequencing was performed on peripheral blood. The CDR3 is CASSPRTGGPGELFF. In DNA, the CDR3 is TGTGCCAGCAGTCCACGGACAGGGGGTCCCGGGGAGCTGTTTTTT.